Presented here are 9 T cell receptor beta chains from one specimen sequenced in a study of T cell responses to AZD1222 COVID-19 vaccine. Profiled with immunoSEQ multiplex PCR; TCRdb holds only in-frame clones, not every one. Among roughly 97,000 clones, about 93% were seen once, and the ten largest hold approximately 4.7%. This material consisted of peripheral blood, taken on day 0 of AZD1222 vaccination. Receptor source: an adult in good health.

This clone appeared a few times. The rearrangement joins TRBV11-2 to TRBJ2-5, with 8 bases matching TRBD2. V lost 5 bases and J lost 1; bases outside the gene matches: 6. CDR3 size: 15 residues. Germline assignment: CDR1 SGHAT and CDR2 FQNNGV. DNA for the CDR3: TGTGCCAGCAGCCCACTAGCGGATGCCCAAGAGACCCAGTACTTC. It encodes CASSPLADAQETQYF. The full variable domain, rest sourced from reference TRBV11-2 and TRBJ2-5, is EAGVAQSPRYKIIEKRQSVAFWCNPISGHATLYWYQQILGQGPKLLIQFQNNGVVDDSQLPKDRFSAERLKGVDSTLKIQPAKLEDSAVYLCASSPLADAQETQYFGPGTRLLVL.

This clone was recorded only once. J is TRBJ1-2 and V is TRBV15; D is possibly TRBD1 (5 bases). Germline-derived CDR1 and CDR2 are LNHNV and YYDKDF (reference sequence). CDR3 length: 14 amino acids. V lost 1 base, J lost 3 bases, and 9 bases lay in between. CDR3 residues: CATSRAGGDYGYTF. CDR3 DNA sequence: TGTGCCACCAGCAGAGCGGGGGGGGACTATGGCTACACCTTC.

The V and J genes are TRBV11-2 and TRBJ2-1; D not resolved. Germline assignment: CDR1 SGHAT and CDR2 FQNNGV. V lost 0 bases, J lost 0 bases, and 12 bases lay in between. This CDR3 has 17 residues. CDR3 coding DNA: TGTGCCAGCAGCTTAGATCGAGAGTCTTACTCCTACAATGAGCAGTTCTTC. Protein: CASSLDRESYSYNEQFF.

The table lists this clone with a count of one. This chain uses TRBV12-3 or TRBV12-4 with TRBJ1-2; no reliable D call. The length of the CDR3 is 13 residues. With 5 bases removed from V and 4 bases from J, the gap between germline ends came to 11 bases. The DNA for the CDR3 is TGTGCCAGCAGTCCCTTCCTTCTCTATGGCTACACCTTC. Translation: CASSPFLLYGYTF.

The chain has TRBV11-2 and TRBJ2-1, with D uncertain. The V end was cut by 5 bases, the J end by 7 bases, with 9 bases between. The germline V gene encodes CDR1 SGHAT and CDR2 FQNNGV. The CDR3 covers 12 residues. For the CDR3, the DNA is TGTGCCAGCAGCCCAGTCCGAAATGAGCAGTTCTTC. Protein sequence: CASSPVRNEQFF.

This clone was detected only once. The chain joins TRBV6-1 to TRBJ2-2; no clear D gene. CDR3 size: 15 residues. Trimming cost V 2 bases and J 7 bases, with 14 bases left between them. Per the germline V gene, CDR1 is MNHNS and CDR2 is SASEGT. CDR3 amino acids: CASSELRIGYGELFF. For the CDR3, the DNA is TGTGCCAGCAGTGAACTCCGAATAGGGTACGGGGAGCTGTTTTTT.

The chain joins TRBV12-3 or TRBV12-4 to TRBJ1-2; 8 nucleotides line up with TRBD1. This CDR3 is built from 12 residues. J was trimmed by 6 bases and V by 7 bases; bases with no gene match: 4. The CDR3 region has the DNA TGTGCCAGCACCACCAGGGGGCATGGCTACACCTTC. Protein sequence: CASTTRGHGYTF.

The rearrangement links TRBV7-9 to TRBJ2-5; TRBD2 agrees at 9 bases. J was trimmed by 4 bases and V by 3 bases; bases with no gene match: 9. Germline V gene data show CDR1 as SEHNR and CDR2 as FQNEAQ (reference sequence). The CDR3 length is 16 residues. In nucleotides, the CDR3 is TGTGCCAGCAGCTTGGGGGTAGCGGGAGTGGGAGAGACCCAGTACTTC. Residues: CASSLGVAGVGETQYF.

This chain uses TRBV11-2 with TRBJ1-6, with 7 bases aligning to TRBD1. The germline gives CDR1 SGHAT, CDR2 FQNNGV. CDR3 length: 15 amino acids. Unmatched junction bases numbered 4, after V lost 0 bases and J lost 8 bases. The CDR3 reads CASSLEAGGDSPLHF. The CDR3 DNA reads TGTGCCAGCAGCTTAGAGGCAGGGGGGGATTCACCCCTCCACTTT.